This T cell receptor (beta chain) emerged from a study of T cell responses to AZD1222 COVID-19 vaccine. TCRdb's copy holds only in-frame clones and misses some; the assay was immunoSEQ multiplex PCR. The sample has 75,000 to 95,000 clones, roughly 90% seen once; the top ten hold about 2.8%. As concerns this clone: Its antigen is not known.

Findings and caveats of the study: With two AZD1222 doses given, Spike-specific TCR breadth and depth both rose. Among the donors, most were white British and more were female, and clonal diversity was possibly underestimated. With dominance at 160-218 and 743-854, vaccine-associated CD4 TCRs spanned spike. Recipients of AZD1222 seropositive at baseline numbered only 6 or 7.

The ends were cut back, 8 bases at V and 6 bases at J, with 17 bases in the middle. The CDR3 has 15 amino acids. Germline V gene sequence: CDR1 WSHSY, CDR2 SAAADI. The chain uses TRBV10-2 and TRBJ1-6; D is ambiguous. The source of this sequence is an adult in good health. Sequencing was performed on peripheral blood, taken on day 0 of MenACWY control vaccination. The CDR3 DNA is TGCGCCAGCGCCTCGGGCCTTGGCCCTAATTCACCCCTCCACTTT. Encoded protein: CASASGLGPNSPLHF.